This TCR beta chain came from a study of early stage breast cancer tumors. Across the whole study: ER+/PR+/HER2- status applied to about 75% of the 16 invasive breast tumors. The ER+/PR+/HER2- tumors included 7 to 9 ductal and a few lobular carcinomas. Findings and limits, study-wide: Tumors had roughly 2.3-fold higher T cell density and higher clonality than adjacent normal breast tissue.

Using immunoSEQ multiplex PCR, the repertoire was profiled, and TCRdb retains in-frame clones only, with some absent. The sample includes roughly 6,500 clones, 50% to 80% seen only once; the top ten take 13%. With regard to this clone: Antigen specificity is unknown.

CDR1 LNHDA and CDR2 SQIVND come from the germline V gene (reference sequence). V lost 6 bases and J lost 0; bases outside the gene matches: 9. The CDR3 has 16 amino acids. The specimen was normal breast tissue next to the tumor. The receptor's source is a person aged 45 to 60 with breast cancer. This rearrangement joins TRBV19 to TRBJ2-3; TRBD2 agrees at 7 bases. CDR3 nucleotide sequence: TGTGCCAGTAGGCGGGGGATCTTAGCGAGCACAGATACGCAGTATTTT. Its translation: CASRRGILASTDTQYF.